This TCR beta chain stems from a study of cytomegalovirus exposure and HLA in healthy donors. This clone has just a few counts. Its antigen is not identified. PCR primers comprised 60 Vbeta and 13 Jbeta primers. Sequenced by immunoSEQ multiplex PCR; TCRdb stores in-frame clones only, minus some. The profile shows 150,000 to 200,000 clones, around 74% of them singletons. Points from the study as a whole: TCR beta sequences reportedly predicted most subjects' HLA-A and HLA-B alleles accurately. The authors listed 180 or so TCR beta chains as cytomegalovirus-associated. Most TCR beta V segments were productive about 87% or about 30% of the time in an earlier analysis. It was shown in a later analysis that HLA-associated TCR beta chains were more clonally expanded than other, equally common chains.

Germline CDR1 SGDLS, CDR2 YYNGEE. The CDR3 covers 15 residues. The V and J ends lost 3 bases and 4 bases, in that order; junction bases with no gene match: 8. The sample taken for sequencing was PBMCs. This TCR was recovered from a girl under 18 in good health and CMV-seropositive. The chain combines TRBV9 with TRBJ1-1; 8 bases line up with TRBD1. CDR3 bases: TGTGCCAGCAGCGAGACAGGGGTTGCGGCCACTGAAGCTTTCTTT. This encodes CASSETGVAATEAFF. The full variable domain, completed using reference TRBV9 and TRBJ1-1, is DSGVTQTPKHLITATGQRVTLRCSPRSGDLSVYWYQQSLDQGLQFLIQYYNGEERAKGNILERFSAQQFPDLHSELNLSSLELGDSALYFCASSETGVAATEAFFGQGTRLTVV.